Following are 21 T cell receptor beta chains from one sample sequenced in a study of Graves' ophthalmopathy and Graves' hyperthyroidism. Beta-chain TCR CDR3 regions were amplified from RNA transcripts. The library came from an HTBI-primed first-round RT-PCR and a second-round multiplex PCR. Each CDR3 protein gets one entry after TCRdb re-called the multiplex PCR reads with MiXCR. The sample has roughly 480,000 distinct CDR3 sequences; under 15% are singletons. The sequencing input was blood. The receptors come from a woman aged 25 to 39 with Graves' ophthalmopathy.

This clonotype has ten or more counts. The chain combines TRBV7-9 with TRBJ1-2; D ambiguous. Trimming took off 8 bases at V and 0 bases at J, with 13 bases between the two ends. The length of the CDR3 is 14 residues. Germline V gives CDR1 SEHNR, CDR2 FQNEAQ (reference sequence). Written as DNA, the CDR3 is TGTGCCAGCGTACCAGACTCGGCTAACTATGGCTACACCTTC. Amino acid sequence: CASVPDSANYGYTF. Full variable domain (outside the CDR3, taken from reference TRBV7-9 and TRBJ1-2): DTGVSQNPRHKITKRGQNVTFRCDPISEHNRLYWYRQTLGQGPEFLTYFQNEAQLEKSRLLSDRFSAERPKGSFSTLEIQRTEQGDSAMYLCASVPDSANYGYTFGSGTRLTVV.

This clonotype was found many times. The chain recombines TRBV7-2 with TRBJ2-5; 7 bases map to TRBD2. This CDR3 comprises 12 residues. Losses at the gene ends were 7 bases for V and 5 bases for J; bases not matched to a gene: 4. Germline CDR1 is SGHTA and CDR2 is FQGNSA. The CDR3 bases are TGTGCCAGCAACCCGGGGGGTGAGACCCAGTACTTC. Protein: CASNPGGETQYF.

Many counts were recorded for this clonotype. Written as DNA, the CDR3 is TGTGCCAGCAGCCCCAAGAGGGGTCGGGAGACCCAGTACTTC. Amino acid sequence: CASSPKRGRETQYF. The J gene is TRBJ2-5, the V gene TRBV9, with D tentatively TRBD1 or TRBD2 (5 bases each). V lost 4 bases, J lost 5 bases, and 15 bases lay in between. Germline V gives CDR1 SGDLS, CDR2 YYNGEE. The CDR3 spans 14 residues.

The sample holds many counts of this clonotype. At one boundary the junction diverges from the germline segment, which might be a read error. The genes are TRBV27 and TRBJ2-7; D is tentatively TRBD1 or TRBD2 (5 bases each). The germline V gene encodes CDR1 MNHEY and CDR2 SMNVEV (reference sequence). CDR3 length equals 13 residues. The CDR3 sequence is CASSGTGSYERYF. As DNA, the CDR3 is TGTGCCAGCAGCGGGACGGGCTCCTACGAGCGGTACTTC.

The genes are TRBV6-1 and TRBJ1-1, with D possibly matching TRBD1 (5 bases). From germline, CDR1 is MNHNS and CDR2 SASEGT. V was pared by 2 bases and J by 5 bases, with 18 bases between. This CDR3 is built from 16 residues. In nucleotides, the CDR3 is TGTGCCAGCAGTGAAATTGAAGGGACCGGGGGAACTGAAGCTTTCTTT. Translated, it gives CASSEIEGTGGTEAFF.

This clonotype was seen many times. The chain employs TRBV27 and TRBJ2-7; TRBD1 matches at 7 bases. The length of the CDR3 is 13 residues. Trimming removed 0 bases from V and 5 bases from J; junction bases left unmatched: 1. The V gene's germline CDR1 is MNHEY and CDR2 SMNVEV (reference sequence). Written as DNA, the CDR3 is TGTGCCAGCAGTTTATCAACAGGGGACGAGCAGTACTTC. This translates into CASSLSTGDEQYF.

This chain joins TRBV27 and TRBJ1-5, with D hard to call. Germline values: CDR1 MNHEY, CDR2 SMNVEV (reference sequence). The CDR3 consists of 16 residues. V was cut by 6 bases and J by 2 bases, with 17 bases left in between. The CDR3 DNA reads TGTGCCAGCAGCCCATATGGGAGGGCGGGCAATCAGCCCCAGCATTTT. It translates to CASSPYGRAGNQPQHF.

This clonotype was picked up a small number of times. This sequence joins TRBV9 and TRBJ2-7; D remains unclear. The germline CDR1 and CDR2 sequences are SGDLS and YYNGEE. V dropped 0 bases and J dropped 4 bases, with 11 bases sitting between them. The CDR3 runs 14 residues. The CDR3 DNA sequence: TGTGCCAGCAGCGTAGAGGATGAGGCTTACGAGCAGTACTTC. Protein sequence: CASSVEDEAYEQYF.

This clonotype was detected ten times or more. The chain uses TRBV28 and TRBJ1-5; maybe TRBD1 (6 bases). This CDR3 contains 15 residues. Trimming shortened V by 7 bases and J by 5 bases, and 18 bases separated the two germline ends. Germline loops: CDR1 MDHEN, CDR2 SYDVKM. As DNA, the CDR3 is TGTGCCAGCACCCGCCCGGGACACCCCGATCAGCCCCAGCATTTT. It encodes CASTRPGHPDQPQHF.

This clonotype was found many times. The V and J genes are TRBV6-2 or TRBV6-3 and TRBJ2-1, with 13 nucleotides matching TRBD2. V dropped 7 bases and J dropped 6; count of bases not matched to a gene: 6. Germline CDR1 and CDR2: MNHEY and SVGEGT. The CDR3 has 15 amino acids. CDR3 nucleotide sequence: TGTGCCAGCATTCAGACTAGCGGGGGGACCAATGAGCAGTTCTTC. Encoded protein: CASIQTSGGTNEQFF.

This clonotype was seen repeatedly, ten times or more. CDR3 region: CASSPPPDSGARAPLHF. The CDR3 DNA reads as TGTGCCAGCAGTCCCCCCCCGGACTCAGGGGCGAGAGCACCCCTCCACTTT. This chain links TRBV28 with TRBJ1-6; TRBD1 is a possible D gene (6 bases). The CDR3 is 17 residues long. Trimming left V 5 bases short and J 11 bases short, with 25 bases between. Germline V gives CDR1 MDHEN, CDR2 SYDVKM. The complete variable domain, with remaining parts taken from reference TRBV28 and TRBJ1-6, reads DVKVTQSSRYLVKRTGEKVFLECVQDMDHENMFWYRQDPGLGLRLIYFSYDVKMKEKGDIPEGYSVSREKKERFSLILESASTNQTSMYLCASSPPPDSGARAPLHFGNGTRLTVT.

The table lists this clonotype with many counts. This chain links TRBV25-1 with TRBJ2-2, with D perhaps TRBD2 (6 bases). The CDR3 totals 21 residues. V was trimmed by 3 bases and J by 7 bases, leaving 33 bases between them. The germline CDR1 and CDR2 sequences are MGHDK and SYGVNS. The CDR3 loop reads CASSEKLAPGVRQGSGGELFF. Here the CDR3 DNA reads TGTGCCAGCAGTGAGAAACTAGCCCCGGGAGTTCGGCAAGGCAGCGGCGGGGAGCTGTTTTTT.

The table lists this clonotype with many counts. The chain combines TRBV2 with TRBJ1-2; D call uncertain. Germline CDR1 SNHLY, CDR2 FYNNEI. This CDR3 has 13 residues. V was clipped by 7 bases and J by 7 bases, with 16 bases between them. The CDR3 DNA is TGTGCCAGCATATTAGACGGCTCCCTTGGCTACACCTTC. This encodes CASILDGSLGYTF.

As regards this clonotype: This could be a read error, since a much larger clone is one nucleotide away. This chain joins TRBV7-9 and TRBJ2-5; 9 bases map to TRBD2. The length of the CDR3 is 14 residues. Germline lookup yields CDR1 SEHNR and CDR2 FQNEAQ (reference sequence). The CDR3 protein is CASSVAGAAETKYF. The CDR3 DNA is TGTGCCAGCAGTGTAGCGGGAGCGGCAGAGACCAAGTACTTC. Filled out from reference TRBV7-9 and TRBJ2-5, the complete variable domain reads DTGVSQNPRHKITKRGQNVTFRCDPISEHNRLYWYRQTLGQGPEFLTYFQNEAQLEKSRLLSDRFSAERPKGSFSTLEIQRTEQGDSAMYLCASSVAGAAETKYFGPGTRLLVL.

This clonotype was detected many times. The chain is built from TRBV4-1 and TRBJ2-6; D is uncertain. The CDR3 runs to 15 residues. Germline values: CDR1 MGHRA, CDR2 YSYEKL. With 4 bases removed from V and 1 base from J, the gap between germline ends came to 8 bases. CDR3: CASSRFQSGANVLTF. The DNA of the CDR3 is TGCGCCAGCAGCCGATTTCAATCTGGGGCCAACGTCCTGACTTTC.

This clonotype was found a few times. The chain links TRBV20-1 to TRBJ1-5; TRBD1 is a possible D gene (5 bases). Deletions cut 7 bases from V and 0 bases from J, with 19 bases between. Germline V lookup: CDR1 DFQATT, CDR2 SNEGSKA (reference sequence). The CDR3 totals 16 residues. CDR3 nucleotides: TGCAGTGTTGTAGGGACCTTTCGTCATAGCAATCAGCCCCAGCATTTT. Protein product: CSVVGTFRHSNQPQHF.

This clonotype appeared many times. The chain recombines TRBV4-1 with TRBJ1-2, with a weak D call TRBD1 (5 bases). The germline gives CDR1 MGHRA, CDR2 YSYEKL. The CDR3 extends over 15 amino acids. Trimming cost V 2 bases and J 2 bases, with 12 bases left between them. Here the CDR3 reads CASSQWGKHNYGYTF. The CDR3 region has the DNA TGCGCCAGCAGCCAATGGGGGAAGCACAACTATGGCTACACCTTC.

The sample holds many counts of this clonotype. The chain is built from TRBV10-3 and TRBJ2-7; D gene unclear. The V and J ends lost 4 bases and 3 bases respectively, with 10 bases between them. CDR3 length: 13 residues. Germline CDR1 ENHRY, CDR2 SYGVKD. This chain's CDR3 is CAISAATVYEQYF. The CDR3 DNA reads as TGTGCCATCAGTGCGGCCACCGTCTACGAGCAGTACTTC.

This clonotype was observed at least ten times. The chain uses TRBV28 and TRBJ2-5; D unresolved. The CDR3 is 12 amino acids. V was clipped by 7 bases and J by 6 bases, with 12 bases between them. Per the germline V gene, CDR1 is MDHEN and CDR2 is SYDVKM. The CDR3 reads CASTPGKQTQYF. The DNA of the CDR3 is TGTGCCAGCACCCCCGGTAAACAGACCCAGTACTTC.

This clonotype has ten or more counts. The chain has TRBV6-1 and TRBJ1-6; D gene ambiguous. This CDR3 spans 15 amino acids. Per the germline V gene, CDR1 is MNHNS and CDR2 is SASEGT. Trimming took 8 bases from V and 0 from J, leaving 11 bases between them. The CDR3 region is CASRTSSSYNSPLHF. In nucleotides, the CDR3 is TGTGCCAGCCGGACTTCCAGCTCCTATAATTCACCCCTCCACTTT.

Many counts were recorded for this clonotype. This chain uses TRBV12-3 or TRBV12-4 with TRBJ1-1, with a possible D match to TRBD1 (6 bases). The CDR3 runs to 14 residues. Trimming took off 7 bases at V and 4 bases at J, with 16 bases between the two ends. The CDR3 region is CASTQTGGVTEAFF. DNA of the CDR3: TGTGCCAGCACCCAGACAGGTGGTGTCACTGAAGCTTTCTTT.